The 18 T cell receptor beta chains reported below all come from one sample, sequenced in a study of blood T cells in healthy people across ages. Using a J-beta primer mix together with a sample-barcoded 5' primer, a second PCR was run for roughly 6 to 12 cycles. TCRdb re-called the 5' RACE reads with MiXCR, one entry per CDR3 protein. The sample lists roughly 800,000 distinct CDR3 sequences; 20% to 30% were seen once. The sample was also reused in another study, on T cells of mothers and their children.

The sequencing sample was made of blood. The receptors were gathered from a boy aged 5-17 years in good health.

This clonotype was observed a handful of times. The V gene is TRBV21-1, the J gene TRBJ1-1; the table's D call of TRBD1 was not tested on the DNA. TRBV21-1 is tagged as a pseudogene. The CDR3 contains 14 residues. The CDR3 spells CAGSKAGGNTEAFF. The CDR3 DNA reads as TGTGCCGGCAGCAAAGCAGGGGGCAACACTGAAGCTTTCTTT.

This clonotype has a handful of counts. V is TRBV13 and J is TRBJ2-4; D is perhaps TRBD1 or TRBD2 (6 bases each). Germline assignment: CDR1 PRHDT and CDR2 FYEKMQ (reference sequence). CDR3 size: 15 residues. The V end was cut by 1 base, the J end by 1 base, with 8 bases between. DNA for the CDR3: TGTGCCAGCAGCTTAGTAGGGGGGGCCAAAAACATTCAGTACTTC. Encoded protein: CASSLVGGAKNIQYF.

The J gene is TRBJ1-2, the V gene TRBV7-2; D gene unclear. The germline V and J ends were trimmed by 2 bases and 4 bases, with 11 bases remaining between them. The germline CDR1 and CDR2 sequences are SGHTA and FQGNSA. This CDR3 comprises 14 residues. The CDR3 bases are TGTGCCAGCAGCTTAAGCGGCCAGCTCTATGGCTACACCTTC. Translation: CASSLSGQLYGYTF.

This clonotype was seen a few times. V is TRBV20-1 and J is TRBJ2-5, with TRBD1 matching 8 bases. The J call may be incorrect, as the DNA end agrees better with TRBJ2-7. The CDR3 is 13 amino acids. The germline CDR1 and CDR2 sequences are DFQATT and SNEGSKA (reference sequence). CDR3 nucleotides: TGCAGTGTCCGAGAGACAGGGGTCTACGAGCAGTACTTC. This translates into CSVRETGVYEQYF.

In this sample, this clonotype turned up many times. This chain connects TRBV24-1 to TRBJ2-1; perhaps TRBD2 as D (5 bases). Between the trimmed V and J ends, which lost 3 bases and 7 bases, there was a span of 9 bases. The germline CDR1 and CDR2 sequences are KGHDR and SFDVKD. The CDR3 is made up of 13 amino acids. CDR3 loop: CATSDRERNEQFF. Here the CDR3 DNA reads TGTGCCACCAGTGATAGGGAGAGGAATGAGCAGTTCTTC.

This chain connects TRBV7-2 to TRBJ1-5; D is undetermined. Germline V lookup: CDR1 SGHTA, CDR2 FQGNSA. The CDR3 has 13 amino acids. Trimming left V 3 bases short and J 3 bases short, with 6 bases between. The CDR3 loop is CASSLRANQPQHF. The CDR3 DNA is TGTGCCAGCAGCTTGAGAGCCAATCAGCCCCAGCATTTT.

As for this clonotype: This likely comes from a read error, as the CDR3 has no conserved phenylalanine or tryptophan at its end. The genes are TRBV4-3 and TRBJ1-1; D may be TRBD1 (5 bases). The germline gives CDR1 LGHNA, CDR2 YSLEER. The CDR3 extends over 16 amino acids. Trimming shortened V by 1 base and J by 0 bases, and 12 bases separated the two germline ends. The CDR3 nucleotides are TGCGCCAGCAGCCAAGGTTTGAGGGGTCTGAACACTGAAGCTTTCCTT. Its protein is CASSQGLRGLNTEAFL.

The chain joins TRBV29-1 to TRBJ1-2; D is uncertain. CDR1 and CDR2 (germline): SQVTM, ANQGSEA. Trimming shortened V by 6 bases and J by 8 bases, and 16 bases separated the two germline ends. This CDR3 has 12 residues. CDR3 coding DNA: TGCAGCGTAACGGACGGCCGTATGGGCTACACCTTC. It translates to CSVTDGRMGYTF.

This rearrangement joins TRBV30 to TRBJ1-2; D unresolved. V lost 0 bases to trimming and J lost 0 bases, with 8 bases between them. Germline V gene sequence: CDR1 GTSNPN, CDR2 SVGIG (reference sequence). The CDR3 covers 14 residues. CDR3 region: CAWSVAVANYGYTF. The CDR3 DNA sequence: TGTGCCTGGAGTGTGGCGGTAGCTAACTATGGCTACACCTTC. The whole variable domain, filled in from reference TRBV30 and TRBJ1-2, reads SQTIHQWPATLVQPVGSPLSLECTVEGTSNPNLYWYRQAAGRGLQLLFYSVGIGQISSEVPQNLSASRPQDRQFILSSKKLLLSDSGFYLCAWSVAVANYGYTFGSGTRLTVV.

This chain joins TRBV25-1 and TRBJ1-3; D call uncertain. Germline V CDR1 and CDR2: MGHDK, SYGVNS. This CDR3 region has 12 residues. Trimming shortened V by 4 bases and J by 6 bases, and 7 bases separated the two germline ends. CDR3 in DNA: TGTGCCAGCAGTGGAGGGTTAAACACCATATATTTT. Amino acid sequence: CASSGGLNTIYF.

The chain carries TRBV20-1 and TRBJ2-1, with D perhaps TRBD2 (6 bases). The CDR3 sequence is 14 residues long. CDR1 and CDR2 (germline): DFQATT, SNEGSKA (reference sequence). Trimming removed 6 bases from V and 6 bases from J, with 18 bases in between. For the CDR3, the DNA is TGCAGTGCAAATTCGGGAGAAGGAGGCAATGAGCAGTTCTTC. It yields the protein CSANSGEGGNEQFF.

CDR3 amino acids: CSAINVTGDYEQYF. The CDR3 nucleotides read TGCAGTGCTATTAACGTAACAGGGGACTACGAGCAGTACTTC. The chain employs TRBV20-1 and TRBJ2-7; 7 positions match TRBD1. CDR1 is DFQATT, CDR2 SNEGSKA, per germline (reference sequence). V dropped 4 bases and J dropped 3; count of bases not matched to a gene: 9. This CDR3 spans 14 amino acids.

J is TRBJ1-2 and V is TRBV29-1, with 8 nucleotides matching TRBD1. V lost 7 bases and J lost 4; bases outside the gene matches: 8. The germline V gene has CDR1 SQVTM and CDR2 ANQGSEA. The CDR3 length is 13 residues. This CDR3 reads CSAPDRVVYGYTF. CDR3 sequence (DNA): TGCAGCGCTCCGGACAGGGTGGTCTATGGCTACACCTTC.

CDR3 coding DNA: TGTGCCAGCAGCTTAGTACAGATCTCTGGGGCCAACGTCCTGACTTTC. It yields the protein CASSLVQISGANVLTF. The chain combines TRBV13 with TRBJ2-6; no clear D. Trimming pared 1 base from V and 0 bases from J, leaving 7 bases between. CDR1 PRHDT and CDR2 FYEKMQ come from the germline V gene (reference sequence). This CDR3 is built from 16 residues.

This clonotype was observed a handful of times. V gene TRBV29-1 combines with J gene TRBJ1-1; D is perhaps TRBD1 (5 bases). Germline V CDR1 and CDR2: SQVTM, ANQGSEA. V was cut by 4 bases and J by 3 bases, with 18 bases left in between. The CDR3 is made up of 15 amino acids. The DNA of the CDR3 is TGCAGCGTTGCGGCAGGGTTAAGAGATGACACTGAAGCTTTCTTT. Amino acids: CSVAAGLRDDTEAFF.

The V call is TRBV6-5, the J call TRBJ2-7; 7 bases line up with TRBD1. The CDR3 has 14 amino acids. Germline V CDR1 and CDR2: MNHEY, SVGAGI. The V and J ends lost 4 bases and 4 bases, in that order; junction bases with no gene match: 7. The CDR3 DNA reads as TGTGCCAGCAGTTCCATGAGGACAGGTTACGAGCAGTACTTC. Its protein is CASSSMRTGYEQYF.

V gene TRBV20-1 combines with J gene TRBJ2-3; tentatively, D is TRBD1 (7 bases). Germline loops: CDR1 DFQATT, CDR2 SNEGSKA (reference sequence). The CDR3 totals 14 residues. V was clipped by 4 bases and J by 4 bases, with 15 bases between them. The DNA for the CDR3 is TGCAGTGCTATCTCAGGGGGACTTTCAGATACGCAGTATTTT. The encoded protein is CSAISGGLSDTQYF.

The chain couples TRBV7-2 to TRBJ2-2, with 12 bases identical to TRBD2. The CDR3 length is 16 residues. Germline loops: CDR1 SGHTA, CDR2 FQGNSA. V trimming: 5 bases; J trimming: 3 bases; junction bases outside the gene matches: 4. DNA for the CDR3: TGTGCCAGCAGCGAAGGACTAGCGGGGTACACCGGGGAGCTGTTTTTT. Amino acid sequence: CASSEGLAGYTGELFF.